This T cell receptor (beta chain) came from a study of cytomegalovirus exposure and HLA in healthy donors. The PCR made use of 60 Vbeta and 13 Jbeta primers. Data came from immunoSEQ multiplex PCR; TCRdb stores just in-frame clones and leaves some out. The repertoire holds approximately 170,000 clones, over 80% seen once, with 0.95% to 1.5% in the top ten. Notes on this clone: Its antigen is as yet unknown.

Germline V lookup: CDR1 LNHDA, CDR2 SQIVND (reference sequence). Trimming left V 5 bases short and J 1 base short, with 18 bases between. This CDR3 contains 16 residues. Study-level findings and limits: Among immune exposure information, only CMV serostatus was available. Later analysis showed TCR association rates varying by HLA locus, highest for DRB1 and lowest for HLA-C.

The TCR comes from a boy younger than 10 in good health and CMV-seronegative. This chain links TRBV19 with TRBJ2-7; a possible D gene is TRBD2 (5 bases). The sequencing input was PBMCs. CDR3: CASSPTTSKASYEQYF. DNA for the CDR3: TGTGCCAGTAGTCCCACCACTAGTAAGGCGTCCTACGAGCAGTACTTC.